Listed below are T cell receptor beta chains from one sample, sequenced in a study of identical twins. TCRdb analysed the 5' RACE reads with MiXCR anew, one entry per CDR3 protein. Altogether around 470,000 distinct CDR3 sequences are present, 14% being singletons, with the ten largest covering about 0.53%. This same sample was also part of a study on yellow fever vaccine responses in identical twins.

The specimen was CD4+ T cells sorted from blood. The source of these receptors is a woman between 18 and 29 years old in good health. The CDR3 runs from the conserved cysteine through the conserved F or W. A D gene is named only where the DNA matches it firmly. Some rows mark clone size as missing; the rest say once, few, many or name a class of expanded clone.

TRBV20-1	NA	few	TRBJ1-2	CSASWGVNGYTF	TGCAGTGCTAGTTGGGGGGTAAACGGCTACACCTTC
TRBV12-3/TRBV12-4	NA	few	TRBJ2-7	CASKFSGLLYF	TGTGCCAGCAAATTCTCTGGGTTACTGTACTTC
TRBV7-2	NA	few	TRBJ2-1	CASSPWEVRNEQFF	TGTGCCAGCAGCCCCTGGGAGGTAAGAAATGAGCAGTTCTTC
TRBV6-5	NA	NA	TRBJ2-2	CASSYFGTGELFF	TGTGCCAGCAGTTACTTTGGGACCGGGGAGCTGTTTTTT
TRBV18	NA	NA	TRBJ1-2	CASSPRGGDGYTF	TGTGCCAGCTCACCCCGAGGTGGAGATGGCTACACCTTC
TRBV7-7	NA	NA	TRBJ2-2	CASSSTNRDRREELFF	TGTGCTAGCAGCTCAACAAACAGGGATCGAAGGGAGGAGCTGTTTTTT
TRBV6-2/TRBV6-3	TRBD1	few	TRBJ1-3	CASSLPGQASGNTIYF	TGTGCCAGCAGTTTACCGGGACAGGCCTCTGGAAACACCATATATTTT
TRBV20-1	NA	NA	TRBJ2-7	CSAREPGSGGEQYF	TGCAGTGCTAGAGAACCGGGCTCAGGCGGCGAGCAGTACTTC
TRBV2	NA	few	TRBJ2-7	CASSVTGTAYEQYF	TGTGCCAGCAGCGTAACAGGGACGGCCTACGAGCAGTACTTC
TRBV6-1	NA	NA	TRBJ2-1	CASSQTDWWRDNEQFF	TGTGCCAGCAGCCAGACCGACTGGTGGCGTGACAATGAGCAGTTCTTC
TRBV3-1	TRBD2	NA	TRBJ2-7	CASSQVAGRYEQYF	TGTGCCAGCAGCCAAGTAGCGGGACGCTACGAGCAGTACTTC
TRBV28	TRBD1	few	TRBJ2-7	CASSASRGPFSSYEQYF	TGTGCCAGCAGTGCCTCCAGGGGGCCCTTCAGCTCCTACGAGCAGTACTTC
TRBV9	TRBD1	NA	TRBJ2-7	CASSRSVGQGTYEQYF	TGTGCCAGCTCCCGTTCGGTCGGACAGGGGACCTACGAGCAGTACTTC
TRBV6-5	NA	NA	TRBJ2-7	CASSYGVGLVGSEQYF	TGTGCCAGCAGTTACGGAGTCGGGCTAGTAGGGTCCGAGCAGTACTTC
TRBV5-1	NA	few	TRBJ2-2	CASSLADPVSPTGELFF	TGCGCCAGCAGCTTGGCCGATCCCGTATCTCCAACCGGGGAGCTGTTTTTT
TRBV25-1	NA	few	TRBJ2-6	CASSAERGANRGTRANVLTF	TGTGCCAGCAGTGCGGAGAGGGGGGCTAACAGGGGAACTCGGGCCAACGTCCTGACTTTC
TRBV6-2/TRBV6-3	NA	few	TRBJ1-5	CASSYRVQPQHF	TGTGCCAGCAGTTACCGGGTTCAGCCCCAGCATTTT
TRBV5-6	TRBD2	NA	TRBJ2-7	CASSLYGGGSQSYEQYF	TGTGCCAGCAGCTTGTATGGGGGAGGGAGTCAATCCTACGAGCAGTACTTC
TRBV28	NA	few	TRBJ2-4	CASGRGDSHPKNIQYF	TGTGCCAGCGGGCGGGGAGACAGCCACCCCAAAAACATTCAGTACTTC
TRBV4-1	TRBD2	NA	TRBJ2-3	CASSQVNSGARDTQYF	TGCGCCAGCAGCCAAGTCAATAGCGGGGCTCGAGATACGCAGTATTTT
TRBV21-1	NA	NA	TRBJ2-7	CASSKGTGGVRAYEQYF	TGTGCCAGCAGCAAAGGGACAGGGGGCGTTAGGGCCTACGAGCAGTACTTC
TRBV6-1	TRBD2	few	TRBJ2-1	CASSPASGPPEGQFF	TGTGCCAGCAGTCCTGCTAGCGGACCCCCCGAGGGACAGTTCTTC
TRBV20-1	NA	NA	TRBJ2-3	CSASGGAIHGTDTQYF	TGCAGTGCTAGTGGGGGGGCTATTCATGGCACAGATACGCAGTATTTT
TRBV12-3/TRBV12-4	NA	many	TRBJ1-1	CASSHRNTEAFF	TGTGCCAGCAGCCACCGGAACACTGAAGCTTTCTTT
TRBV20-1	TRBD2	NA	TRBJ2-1	CSAREASGREENEQFF	TGCAGTGCTAGGGAAGCCAGCGGGAGGGAGGAAAATGAGCAGTTCTTC
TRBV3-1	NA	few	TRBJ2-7	CASSQVAGGMDEQYF	TGTGCCAGCAGCCAAGTAGCAGGGGGGATGGACGAGCAGTACTTC
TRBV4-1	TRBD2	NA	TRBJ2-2	CASSQDPGGRTGELFF	TGCGCCAGCAGCCAAGATCCGGGAGGGAGAACCGGGGAGCTGTTTTTT
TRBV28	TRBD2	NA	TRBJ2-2	CASSQASGGRTGELFF	TGTGCCAGCAGTCAAGCTAGCGGGGGAAGAACCGGGGAGCTGTTTTTT